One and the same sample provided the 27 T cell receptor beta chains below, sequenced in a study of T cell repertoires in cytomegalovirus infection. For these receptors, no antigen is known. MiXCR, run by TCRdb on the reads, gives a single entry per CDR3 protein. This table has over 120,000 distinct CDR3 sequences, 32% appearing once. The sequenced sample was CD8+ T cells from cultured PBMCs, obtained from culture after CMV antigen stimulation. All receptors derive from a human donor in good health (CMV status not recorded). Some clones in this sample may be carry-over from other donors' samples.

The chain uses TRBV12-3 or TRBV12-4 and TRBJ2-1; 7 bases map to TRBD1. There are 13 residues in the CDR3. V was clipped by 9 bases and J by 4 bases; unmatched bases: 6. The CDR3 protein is CASTGTDYNEQFF. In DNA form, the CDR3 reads TGTGCCAGTACCGGGACAGATTACAATGAGCAGTTCTTC.

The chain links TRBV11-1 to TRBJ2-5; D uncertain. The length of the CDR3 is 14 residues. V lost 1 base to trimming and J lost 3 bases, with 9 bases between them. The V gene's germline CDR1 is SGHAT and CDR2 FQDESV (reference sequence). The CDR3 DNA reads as TGTGCCAGCAGCTTAGGGGCAGCAAAAGAGACCCAGTACTTC. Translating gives CASSLGAAKETQYF.

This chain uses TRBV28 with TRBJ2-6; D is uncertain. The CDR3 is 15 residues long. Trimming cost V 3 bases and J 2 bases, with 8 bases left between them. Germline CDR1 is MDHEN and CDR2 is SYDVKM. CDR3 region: CASSFSGTGANVLTF. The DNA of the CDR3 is TGTGCCAGCAGTTTCTCTGGAACTGGGGCCAACGTCCTGACTTTC. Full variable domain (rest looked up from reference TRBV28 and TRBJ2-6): DVKVTQSSRYLVKRTGEKVFLECVQDMDHENMFWYRQDPGLGLRLIYFSYDVKMKEKGDIPEGYSVSREKKERFSLILESASTNQTSMYLCASSFSGTGANVLTFGAGSRLTVL.

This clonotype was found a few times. CDR3 bases: TGTGCCACCAGTGACCAAACAGAGTCTGGGGCCAACGTCCTGACTTTC. Its protein product is CATSDQTESGANVLTF. This sequence joins TRBV24-1 and TRBJ2-6; D ambiguous. Per the germline V gene, CDR1 is KGHDR and CDR2 is SFDVKD. Trimming removed 4 bases at V and 1 base at J, with 10 bases between. CDR3 length equals 16 residues.

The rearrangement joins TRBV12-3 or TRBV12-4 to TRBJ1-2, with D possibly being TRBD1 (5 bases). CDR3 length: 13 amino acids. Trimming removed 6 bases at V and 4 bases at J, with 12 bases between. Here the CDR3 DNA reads TGTGCCAGCAGCCCCAGGGAGGGCTATGGCTACACCTTC. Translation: CASSPREGYGYTF.

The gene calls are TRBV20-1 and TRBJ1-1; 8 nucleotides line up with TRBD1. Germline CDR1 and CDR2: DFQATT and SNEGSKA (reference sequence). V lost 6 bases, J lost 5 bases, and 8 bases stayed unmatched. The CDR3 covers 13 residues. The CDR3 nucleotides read TGCAGTGCCCAGACAGGGGACGGGACTGAAGCTTTCTTT. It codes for CSAQTGDGTEAFF.

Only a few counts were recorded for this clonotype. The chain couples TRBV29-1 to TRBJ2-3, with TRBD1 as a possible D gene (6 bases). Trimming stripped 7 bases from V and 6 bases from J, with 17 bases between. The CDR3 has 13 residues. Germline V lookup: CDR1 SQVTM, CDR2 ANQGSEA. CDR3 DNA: TGCAGCGCATGGACAGTGGCCGGGGATACGCAGTATTTT. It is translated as CSAWTVAGDTQYF.

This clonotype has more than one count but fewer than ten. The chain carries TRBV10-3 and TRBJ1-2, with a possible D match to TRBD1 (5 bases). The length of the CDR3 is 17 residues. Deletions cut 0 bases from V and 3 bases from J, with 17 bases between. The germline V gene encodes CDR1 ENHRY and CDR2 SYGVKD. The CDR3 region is CAISESHPEGGDYGYTF. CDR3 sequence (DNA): TGTGCCATCAGTGAGTCCCACCCGGAGGGAGGGGACTATGGCTACACCTTC.

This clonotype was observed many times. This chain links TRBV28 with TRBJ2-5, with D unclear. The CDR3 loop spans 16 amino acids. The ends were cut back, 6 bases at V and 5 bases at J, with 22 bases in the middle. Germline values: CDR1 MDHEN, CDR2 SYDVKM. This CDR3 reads CASSPSGEILTETQYF. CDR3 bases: TGTGCCAGCAGCCCGTCGGGTGAAATTCTTACGGAGACCCAGTACTTC. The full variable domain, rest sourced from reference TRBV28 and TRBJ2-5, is DVKVTQSSRYLVKRTGEKVFLECVQDMDHENMFWYRQDPGLGLRLIYFSYDVKMKEKGDIPEGYSVSREKKERFSLILESASTNQTSMYLCASSPSGEILTETQYFGPGTRLLVL.

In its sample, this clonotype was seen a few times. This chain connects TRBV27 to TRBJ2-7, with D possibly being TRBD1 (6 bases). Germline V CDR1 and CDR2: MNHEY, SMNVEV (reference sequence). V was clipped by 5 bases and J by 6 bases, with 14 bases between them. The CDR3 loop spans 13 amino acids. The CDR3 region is CASSLTGFGEQYF. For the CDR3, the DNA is TGTGCCAGCAGTCTCACAGGGTTTGGCGAGCAGTACTTC.

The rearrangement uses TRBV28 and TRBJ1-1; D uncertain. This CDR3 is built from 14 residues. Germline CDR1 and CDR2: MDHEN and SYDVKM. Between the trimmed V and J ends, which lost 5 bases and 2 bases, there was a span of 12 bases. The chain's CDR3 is CASSVDEGNTEAFF. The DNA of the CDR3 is TGTGCCAGCAGTGTGGATGAGGGAAACACTGAAGCTTTCTTT.

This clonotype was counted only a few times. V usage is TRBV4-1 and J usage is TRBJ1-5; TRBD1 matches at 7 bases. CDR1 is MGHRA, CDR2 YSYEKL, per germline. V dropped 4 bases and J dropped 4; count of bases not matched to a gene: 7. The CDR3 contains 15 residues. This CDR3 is CASSRTTGANQPQHF. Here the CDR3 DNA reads TGCGCCAGCAGCCGGACAACAGGGGCTAATCAGCCCCAGCATTTT.

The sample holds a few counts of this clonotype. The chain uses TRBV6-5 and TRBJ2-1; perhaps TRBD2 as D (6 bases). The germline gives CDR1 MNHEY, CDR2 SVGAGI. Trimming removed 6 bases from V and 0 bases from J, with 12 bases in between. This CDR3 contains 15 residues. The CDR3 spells CASSPLGGSYNEQFF. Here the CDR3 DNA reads TGTGCCAGCAGCCCGCTGGGGGGCTCCTACAATGAGCAGTTCTTC.

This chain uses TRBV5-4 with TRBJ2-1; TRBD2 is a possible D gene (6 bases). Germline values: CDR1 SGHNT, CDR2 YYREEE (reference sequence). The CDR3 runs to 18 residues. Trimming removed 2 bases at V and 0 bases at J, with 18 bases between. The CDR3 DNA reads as TGTGCCAGCAGCTTCCAGCGGGCGACTTTTTTCTCCTACAATGAGCAGTTCTTC. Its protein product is CASSFQRATFFSYNEQFF.

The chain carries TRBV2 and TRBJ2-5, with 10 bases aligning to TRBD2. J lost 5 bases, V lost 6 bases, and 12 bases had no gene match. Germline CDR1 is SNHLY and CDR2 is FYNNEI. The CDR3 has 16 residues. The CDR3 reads CASSSRLAGLIETQYF. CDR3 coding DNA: TGTGCCAGCAGCTCTAGACTAGCGGGTTTGATCGAGACCCAGTACTTC.

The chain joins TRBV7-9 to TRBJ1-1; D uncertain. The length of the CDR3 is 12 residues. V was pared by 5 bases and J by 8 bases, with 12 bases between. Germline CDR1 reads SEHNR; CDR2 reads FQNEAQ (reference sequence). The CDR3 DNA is TGTGCCAGCAGCCCGGGGTCACTGGAAGCTTTCTTT. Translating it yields CASSPGSLEAFF.

The CDR3 coding sequence is TGTGCCAGCAGTCTCCTCGGGCCTTCCTACGAGCAGTACTTC. Protein product: CASSLLGPSYEQYF. The rearrangement joins TRBV27 to TRBJ2-7; D is uncertain. Germline V gives CDR1 MNHEY, CDR2 SMNVEV (reference sequence). V was trimmed by 5 bases and J by 1 base, leaving 12 bases between them. This CDR3 is built from 14 residues.

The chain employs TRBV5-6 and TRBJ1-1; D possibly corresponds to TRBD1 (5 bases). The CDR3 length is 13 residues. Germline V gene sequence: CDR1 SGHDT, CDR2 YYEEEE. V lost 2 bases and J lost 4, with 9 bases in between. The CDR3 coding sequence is TGTGCCAGCAGCTTCGGGACTCCCACTGAAGCTTTCTTT. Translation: CASSFGTPTEAFF.

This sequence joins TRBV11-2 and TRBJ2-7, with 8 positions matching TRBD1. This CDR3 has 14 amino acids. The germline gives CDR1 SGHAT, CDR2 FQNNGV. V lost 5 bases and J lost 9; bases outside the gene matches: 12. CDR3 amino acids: CASSPGTGLGWQYF. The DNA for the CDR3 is TGTGCCAGCAGCCCAGGGACAGGATTGGGTTGGCAGTACTTC.

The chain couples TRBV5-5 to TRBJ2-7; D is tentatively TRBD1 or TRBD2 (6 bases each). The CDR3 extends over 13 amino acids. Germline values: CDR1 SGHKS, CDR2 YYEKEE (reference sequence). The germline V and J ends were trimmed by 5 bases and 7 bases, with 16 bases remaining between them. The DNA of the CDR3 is TGTGCCAGCAGGGACCCGGGGGCGGGGGAGCAGTACTTC. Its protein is CASRDPGAGEQYF.

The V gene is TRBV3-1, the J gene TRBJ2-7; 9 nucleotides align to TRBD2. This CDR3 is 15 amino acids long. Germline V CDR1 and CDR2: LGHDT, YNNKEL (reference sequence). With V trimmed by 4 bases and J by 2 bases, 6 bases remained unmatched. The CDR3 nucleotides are TGTGCCAGCAGCCCCCCGGCGGGGGGGACCTACGAGCAGTACTTC. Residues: CASSPPAGGTYEQYF.

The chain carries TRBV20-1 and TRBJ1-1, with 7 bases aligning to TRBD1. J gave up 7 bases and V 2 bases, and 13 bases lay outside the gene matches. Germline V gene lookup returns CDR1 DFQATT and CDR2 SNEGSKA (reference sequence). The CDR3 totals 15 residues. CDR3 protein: CSARPTGGQWVEAFF. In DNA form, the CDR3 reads TGCAGTGCTAGACCCACGGGGGGACAGTGGGTTGAAGCTTTCTTT.

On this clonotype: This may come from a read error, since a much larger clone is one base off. CDR3 protein: CASSPITGDLFF. The CDR3 nucleotides read TGTGCCAGCAGTCCCATCACCGGGGATCTGTTTTTT. V gene TRBV27 combines with J gene TRBJ2-2, with D maybe TRBD2 (5 bases). Germline lookup yields CDR1 MNHEY and CDR2 SMNVEV (reference sequence). The CDR3 length is 12 residues.

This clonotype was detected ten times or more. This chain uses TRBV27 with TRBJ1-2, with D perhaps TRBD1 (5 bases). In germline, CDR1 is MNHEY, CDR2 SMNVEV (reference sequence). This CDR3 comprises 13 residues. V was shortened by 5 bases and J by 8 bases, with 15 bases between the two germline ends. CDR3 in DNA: TGTGCCAGCAGTCCCTCGGGCAGGGACGGCTACACCTTC. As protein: CASSPSGRDGYTF.

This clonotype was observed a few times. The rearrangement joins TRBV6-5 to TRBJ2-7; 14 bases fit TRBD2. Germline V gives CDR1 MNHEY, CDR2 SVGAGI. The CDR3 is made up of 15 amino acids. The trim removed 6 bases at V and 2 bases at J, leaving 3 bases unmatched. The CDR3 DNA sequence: TGTGCCAGCAGCACGGGACTAGCGGGGGCCTACGAGCAGTACTTC. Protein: CASSTGLAGAYEQYF.

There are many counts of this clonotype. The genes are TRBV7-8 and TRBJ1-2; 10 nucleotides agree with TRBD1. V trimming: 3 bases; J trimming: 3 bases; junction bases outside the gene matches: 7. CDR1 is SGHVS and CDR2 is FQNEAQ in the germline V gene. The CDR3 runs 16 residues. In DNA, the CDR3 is TGTGCCAGCAGCTTGATGACCGGGACAGGGGACTATGGCTACACCTTC. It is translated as CASSLMTGTGDYGYTF.

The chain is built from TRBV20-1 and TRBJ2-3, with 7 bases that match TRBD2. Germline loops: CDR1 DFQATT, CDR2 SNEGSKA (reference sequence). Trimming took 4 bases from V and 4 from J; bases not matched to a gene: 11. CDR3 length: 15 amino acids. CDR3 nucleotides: TGCAGTGCTACCGCTAGCGGTCAAAGGGCAGATACGCAGTATTTT. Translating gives CSATASGQRADTQYF.